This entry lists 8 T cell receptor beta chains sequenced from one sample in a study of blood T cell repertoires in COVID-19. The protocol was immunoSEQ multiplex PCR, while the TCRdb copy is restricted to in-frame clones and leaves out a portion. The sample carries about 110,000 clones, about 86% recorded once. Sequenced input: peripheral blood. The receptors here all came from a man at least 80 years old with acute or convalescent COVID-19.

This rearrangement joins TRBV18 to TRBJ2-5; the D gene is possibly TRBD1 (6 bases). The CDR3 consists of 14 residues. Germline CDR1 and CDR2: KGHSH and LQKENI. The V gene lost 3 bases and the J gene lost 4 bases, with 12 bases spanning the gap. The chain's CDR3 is CASSPTGLGETQYF. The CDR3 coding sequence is TGTGCCAGCTCACCTACAGGGTTGGGAGAGACCCAGTACTTC.

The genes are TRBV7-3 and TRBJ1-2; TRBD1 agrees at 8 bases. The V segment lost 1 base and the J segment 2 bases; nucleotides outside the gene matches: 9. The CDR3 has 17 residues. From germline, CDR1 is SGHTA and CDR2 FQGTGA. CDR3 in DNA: TGTGCCAGCAGCTTAAGGGCAGGGGGCGCATCCAACTATGGCTACACCTTC. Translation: CASSLRAGGASNYGYTF.

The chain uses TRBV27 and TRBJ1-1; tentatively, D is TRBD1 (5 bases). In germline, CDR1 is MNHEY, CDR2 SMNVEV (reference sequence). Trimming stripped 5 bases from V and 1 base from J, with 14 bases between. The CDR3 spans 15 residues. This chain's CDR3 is CASSIRQSQNTEAFF. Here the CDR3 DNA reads TGTGCCAGCAGTATAAGACAGAGCCAGAACACTGAAGCTTTCTTT.

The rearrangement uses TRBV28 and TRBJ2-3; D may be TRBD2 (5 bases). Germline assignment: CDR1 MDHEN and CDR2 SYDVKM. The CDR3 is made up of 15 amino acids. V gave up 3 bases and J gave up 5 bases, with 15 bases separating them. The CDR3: CASSFEVLEGDTQYF. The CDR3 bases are TGTGCCAGCAGTTTTGAGGTCTTAGAGGGAGATACGCAGTATTTT.

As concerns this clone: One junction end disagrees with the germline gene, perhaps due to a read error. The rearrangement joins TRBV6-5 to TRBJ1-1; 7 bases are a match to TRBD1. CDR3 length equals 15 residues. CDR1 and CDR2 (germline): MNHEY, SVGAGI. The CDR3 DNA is TGTGCCAGCATTTACCGGGAACAGGGGCAGTCAGGAGCTTTCTTT. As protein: CASIYREQGQSGAFF.

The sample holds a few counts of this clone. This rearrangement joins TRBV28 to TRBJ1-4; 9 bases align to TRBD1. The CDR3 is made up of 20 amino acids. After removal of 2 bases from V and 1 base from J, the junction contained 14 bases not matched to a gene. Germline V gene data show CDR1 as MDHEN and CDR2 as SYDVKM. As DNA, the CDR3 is TGTGCCAGCAGTTTAGCCGGGACAGGGTATACATTGGGAACTAATGAAAAACTGTTTTTT. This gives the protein CASSLAGTGYTLGTNEKLFF. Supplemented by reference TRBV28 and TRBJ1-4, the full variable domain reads DVKVTQSSRYLVKRTGEKVFLECVQDMDHENMFWYRQDPGLGLRLIYFSYDVKMKEKGDIPEGYSVSREKKERFSLILESASTNQTSMYLCASSLAGTGYTLGTNEKLFFGSGTQLSVL.

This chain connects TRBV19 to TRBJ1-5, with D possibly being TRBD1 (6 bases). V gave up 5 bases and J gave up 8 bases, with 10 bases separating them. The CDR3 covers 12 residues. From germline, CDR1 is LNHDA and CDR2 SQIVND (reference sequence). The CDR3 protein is CASSEQGEPQHF. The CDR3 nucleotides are TGTGCCAGTAGTGAACAGGGTGAGCCCCAGCATTTT.

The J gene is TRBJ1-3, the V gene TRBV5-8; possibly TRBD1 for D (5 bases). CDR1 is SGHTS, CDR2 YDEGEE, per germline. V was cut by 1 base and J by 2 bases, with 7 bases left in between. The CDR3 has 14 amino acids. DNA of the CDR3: TGTGCCAGCAGCTTGTCAGGGACTGGAAACACCATATATTTT. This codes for CASSLSGTGNTIYF. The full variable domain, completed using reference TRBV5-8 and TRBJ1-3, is EAGVTQSPTHLIKTRGQQATLRCSPISGHTSVYWYQQALGLGLQFLLWYDEGEERNRGNFPPRFSGRQFPNYSSELNVNALELEDSALYLCASSLSGTGNTIYFGEGSWLTVV.